What follows is one TCR beta chain and its context. The sample belongs to a study of T cell changes during pregnancy in multiple sclerosis. Per the germline V gene, CDR1 is SQVTM and CDR2 is ANQGSEA. The CDR3 has 13 amino acids. Trimming shortened V by 5 bases and J by 8 bases, and 18 bases separated the two germline ends. TCRdb keeps only in-frame clones here, not all; method: immunoSEQ multiplex PCR. The sample yields tens of thousands of clones, approximately 90% seen once. The TCR sequence derives from a female donor with multiple sclerosis, enrolled in a pregnancy study. This rearrangement joins TRBV29-1 to TRBJ1-2; possibly TRBD1 for D (5 bases). The specimen was peripheral blood, collected in the first trimester of pregnancy. Written as DNA, the CDR3 is TGCAGCGTTTTAGGACAAGGTTACGGGGGCTACACCTTC. Its protein is CSVLGQGYGGYTF.